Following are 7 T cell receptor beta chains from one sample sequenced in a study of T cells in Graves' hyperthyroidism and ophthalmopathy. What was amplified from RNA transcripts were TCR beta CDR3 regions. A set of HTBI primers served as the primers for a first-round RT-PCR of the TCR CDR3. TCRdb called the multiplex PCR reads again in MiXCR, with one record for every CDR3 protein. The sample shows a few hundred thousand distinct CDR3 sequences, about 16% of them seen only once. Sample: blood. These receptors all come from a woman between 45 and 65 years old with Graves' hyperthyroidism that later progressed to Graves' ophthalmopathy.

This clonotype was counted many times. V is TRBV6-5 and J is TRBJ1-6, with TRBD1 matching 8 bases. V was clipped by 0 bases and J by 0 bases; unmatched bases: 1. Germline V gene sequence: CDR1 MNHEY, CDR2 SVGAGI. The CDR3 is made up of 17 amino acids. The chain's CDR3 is CASSYSQGASYNSPLHF. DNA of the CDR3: TGTGCCAGCAGTTACTCCCAGGGGGCCTCCTATAATTCACCCCTCCACTTT.

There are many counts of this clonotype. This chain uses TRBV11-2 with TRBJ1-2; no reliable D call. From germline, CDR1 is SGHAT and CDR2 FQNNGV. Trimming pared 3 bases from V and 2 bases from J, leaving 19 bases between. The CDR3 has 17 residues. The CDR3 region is CASSFRLRAGENYGYTF. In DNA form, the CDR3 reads TGTGCCAGCAGCTTTAGGTTGCGGGCAGGAGAAAACTATGGCTACACCTTC. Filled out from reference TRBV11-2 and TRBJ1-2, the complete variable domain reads EAGVAQSPRYKIIEKRQSVAFWCNPISGHATLYWYQQILGQGPKLLIQFQNNGVVDDSQLPKDRFSAERLKGVDSTLKIQPAKLEDSAVYLCASSFRLRAGENYGYTFGSGTRLTVV.

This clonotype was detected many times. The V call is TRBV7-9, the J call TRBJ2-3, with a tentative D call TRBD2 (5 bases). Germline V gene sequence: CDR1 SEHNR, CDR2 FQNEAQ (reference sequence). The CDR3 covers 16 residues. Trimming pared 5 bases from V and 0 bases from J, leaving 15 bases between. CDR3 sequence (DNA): TGTGCCAGCAGCCGACTCGGAGGATTGAGCACAGATACGCAGTATTTT. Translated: CASSRLGGLSTDTQYF.

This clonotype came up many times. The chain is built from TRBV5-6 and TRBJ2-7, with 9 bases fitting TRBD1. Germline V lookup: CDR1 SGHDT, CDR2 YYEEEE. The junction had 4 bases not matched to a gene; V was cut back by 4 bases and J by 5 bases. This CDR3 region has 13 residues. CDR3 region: CASSPDRGHEQYF. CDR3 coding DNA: TGTGCCAGCAGCCCGGACAGGGGCCACGAGCAGTACTTC.

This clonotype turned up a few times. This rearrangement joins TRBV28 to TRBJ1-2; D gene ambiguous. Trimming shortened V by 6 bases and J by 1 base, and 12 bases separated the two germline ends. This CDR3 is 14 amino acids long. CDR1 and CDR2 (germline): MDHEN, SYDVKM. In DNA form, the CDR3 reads TGTGCCAGCAGCCCGGACTGGAATAACTATGGCTACACCTTC. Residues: CASSPDWNNYGYTF.

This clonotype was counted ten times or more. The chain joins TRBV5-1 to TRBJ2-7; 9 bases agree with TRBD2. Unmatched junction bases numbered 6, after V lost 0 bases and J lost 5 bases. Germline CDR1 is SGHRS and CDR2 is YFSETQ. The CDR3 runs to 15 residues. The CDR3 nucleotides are TGCGCCAGCAGCTTGGAGGCTAGCGGGACCCACGAGCAGTACTTC. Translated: CASSLEASGTHEQYF. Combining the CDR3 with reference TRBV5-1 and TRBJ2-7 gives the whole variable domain KAGVTQTPRYLIKTRGQQVTLSCSPISGHRSVSWYQQTPGQGLQFLFEYFSETQRNKGNFPGRFSGRQFSNSRSEMNVSTLELGDSALYLCASSLEASGTHEQYFGPGTRLTVT.

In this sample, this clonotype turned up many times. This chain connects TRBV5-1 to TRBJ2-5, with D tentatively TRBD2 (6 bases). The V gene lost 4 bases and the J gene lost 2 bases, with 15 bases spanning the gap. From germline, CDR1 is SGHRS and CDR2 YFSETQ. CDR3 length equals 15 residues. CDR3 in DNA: TGCGCCAGCAGCCCATGGGGGACTGTTCAAGAGACCCAGTACTTC. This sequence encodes CASSPWGTVQETQYF. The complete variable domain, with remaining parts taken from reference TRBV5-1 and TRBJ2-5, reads KAGVTQTPRYLIKTRGQQVTLSCSPISGHRSVSWYQQTPGQGLQFLFEYFSETQRNKGNFPGRFSGRQFSNSRSEMNVSTLELGDSALYLCASSPWGTVQETQYFGPGTRLLVL.